This TCR beta chain appears in the sequencing data of a study of CD8+ T cells in alopecia areata (dated by TCRdb to between 2017 and 2018). At the level of the whole study: The treated patients, all with moderate-to-severe alopecia areata, were enrolled in an open-label pilot trial of oral tofacitinib given at 5 to 10 mg twice daily. Patients received tofacitinib for 6 to 18 months and were then followed off drug for 6 months to check for delayed response and recurrence. In treated patients, disease severity was measured using the SALT score, which gives the percentage of scalp surface area affected. To study T cell clonal expansion in alopecia areata, the researchers applied high-throughput TCRbeta sequencing to both the C3H/HeJ mouse model and human patients. Human TCRbeta sequencing covered scalp tissue and sorted CD4+ and CD8+ peripheral blood T cells from patchy and totalis/universalis alopecia areata patients and healthy controls. Biopsies were taken from tofacitinib-treated patients at baseline and again at 4 and 24 weeks into treatment, and several of those patients also had a later scalp biopsy. Scalp clonality was compared among normal scalp (n=4), patchy alopecia areata scalp (n=8), and alopecia totalis/universalis scalp (n=8). RNA came from the PAXgene miRNA kit for fixed scalp, the miRNeasy kit for PBMCs, and the RNeasy kit for mouse skin. immunoSEQ multiplex PCR using 35 Vbeta forward primers and 13 Jbeta reverse primers was used to amplify TCRbeta CDR3 regions.

What the work shows at the level of the full study, not this receptor alone: TCR sequences shared between patients were less clear than in mice, possibly partly because of HLA diversity in the patient population. Resident alphabeta T cells in normal human skin are also sequenced, complicating scalp TCR repertoire analysis, unlike mouse skin dominated by gammadelta T cells. Many expanded lesional clones were found to persist in scalp and blood during tofacitinib treatment, and relapse after treatment cessation may be partly explained by this persistence. Tofacitinib significantly lowered scalp clonality and the number of expanded CD8+ clones among the top 100 scalp clones. Because the treated cohort was small and had just a single nonresponder, larger studies are needed to establish links between baseline CD8+ expansion and response. Higher clonality and more expanded CD8+ clones were observed in lesional scalp than in normal scalp, particularly in alopecia totalis/universalis, a finding suggestive of antigenic drive.

The label giving this sample's time point can be read as: roughly 24 weeks on oral tofacitinib. The sample's treatment or condition label, in plain terms: oral pan-JAK inhibitor, 5-10 mg twice daily. Lesional scalp punch biopsies and peripheral blood were obtained from alopecia areata patients. PBMCs were isolated by density centrifugation and stained for CD3, CD4 and CD8, after which CD4+ and CD8+ T cells were sorted on a FACSAria. This clone showed up just a few times. What antigen it recognizes has not been identified. No base qualities exist here, and no much larger clone lies one base off it. The protocol used for the library was the immunoSEQ multiplex PCR assay. RNA was extracted from all samples and reverse transcribed into cDNA, which served as template for TCR sequencing. First-strand cDNA was synthesized using SuperScript III with a 2:1 mix of oligo-dT and random hexamers. A synthetic immune receptor repertoire was used to assess amplification bias, and residual bias was removed computationally. In the authors' own workflow: After raw reads were preprocessed to remove errors, the CDR3 was defined following IMGT conventions as running from the conserved cysteine to phenylalanine. To get clonality, Shannon entropy was normalized by log2 of the number of productive unique TCRs and the result was subtracted from 1. Whether each scalp clone was CD4 or CD8 was inferred by checking scalp TCRbeta sequences against the CD4 and CD8 repertoires from sorted blood. TCRdb took this table from immuneACCESS and kept in-frame rearrangements with V and J called. Such tables lack part of the clones; where checked against another copy, unresolved V genes explain under half of the gap, and the rest is unexplained. Clone size and V and J calls were adopted from that table, with D and trimming inferred from the DNA. The sample yields under 150,000 clones; roughly 56% were counted once. The ten largest clones take up approximately 3.1% of the sample.

This sample comprised CD4+ T cells sorted from blood, obtained at week 24, from a patient treated with tofacitinib. This receptor was identified in a human donor with alopecia areata.

DNA sequence: TGCAGCACACGACAGACTAGCTCCTACAATGAGCAGTTCTTC. Its amino acids are CSTRQTSSYNEQFF. This sequence uses TRBV29-1 and TRBJ2-1, and possibly TRBD2, on 6 matching bases. There are 14 amino acids in the CDR3, from cysteine to phenylalanine inclusive. Only the CDR3 region is kept as DNA, spanning 42 bases read in frame from base 1. The V end loses 8 bases and the J end loses 0 bases, and a stretch of 14 bases separates them. CDR1 and CDR2 are drawn from the germline V gene: SQVTM, ANQGSEA.